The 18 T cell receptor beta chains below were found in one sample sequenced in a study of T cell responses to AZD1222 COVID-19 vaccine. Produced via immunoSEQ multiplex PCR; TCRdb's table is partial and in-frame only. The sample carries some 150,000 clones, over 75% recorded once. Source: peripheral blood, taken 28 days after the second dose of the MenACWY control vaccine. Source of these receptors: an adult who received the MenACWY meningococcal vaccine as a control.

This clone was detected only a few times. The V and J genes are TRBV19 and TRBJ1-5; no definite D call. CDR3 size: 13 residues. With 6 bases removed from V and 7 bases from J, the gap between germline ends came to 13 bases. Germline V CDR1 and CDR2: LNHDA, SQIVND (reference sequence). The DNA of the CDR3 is TGTGCCAGTAGCCTCACGTCGAAGCAGCCCCAGCATTTT. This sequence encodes CASSLTSKQPQHF.

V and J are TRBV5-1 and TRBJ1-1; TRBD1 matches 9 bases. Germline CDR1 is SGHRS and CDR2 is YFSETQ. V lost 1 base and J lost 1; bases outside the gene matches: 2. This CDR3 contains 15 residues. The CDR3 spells CASSLWGQGNTEAFF. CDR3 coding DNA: TGCGCCAGCAGCTTGTGGGGACAGGGGAACACTGAAGCTTTCTTT.

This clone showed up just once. This CDR3 is CASSITYSTEAFF. CDR3 DNA sequence: TGTGCCAGCAGCATCACATATTCCACTGAAGCTTTCTTT. J is TRBJ1-1 and V is TRBV9; the D is unclear. This CDR3 contains 13 residues. In germline, CDR1 is SGDLS, CDR2 YYNGEE. With 4 bases removed from V and 4 bases from J, the gap between germline ends came to 11 bases.

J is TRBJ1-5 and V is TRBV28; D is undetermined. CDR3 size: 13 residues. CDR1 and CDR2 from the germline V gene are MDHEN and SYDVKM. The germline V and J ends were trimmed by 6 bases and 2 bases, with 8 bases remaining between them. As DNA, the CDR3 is TGTGCCAGCAGCGTCGAACGCAATCAGCCCCAGCATTTT. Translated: CASSVERNQPQHF.

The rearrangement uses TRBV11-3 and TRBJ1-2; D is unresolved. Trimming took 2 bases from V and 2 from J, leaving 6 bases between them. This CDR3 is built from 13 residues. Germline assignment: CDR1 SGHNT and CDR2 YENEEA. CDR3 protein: CASSLSGNYGYTF. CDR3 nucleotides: TGTGCCAGCAGCTTAAGTGGGAACTATGGCTACACCTTC.

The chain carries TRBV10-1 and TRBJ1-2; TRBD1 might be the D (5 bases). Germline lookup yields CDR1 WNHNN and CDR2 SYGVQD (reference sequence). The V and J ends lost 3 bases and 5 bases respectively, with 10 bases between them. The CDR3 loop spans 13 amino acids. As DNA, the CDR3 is TGCGCCAGCAGTGAAGGGACGGAATATGGCTACACCTTC. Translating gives CASSEGTEYGYTF.

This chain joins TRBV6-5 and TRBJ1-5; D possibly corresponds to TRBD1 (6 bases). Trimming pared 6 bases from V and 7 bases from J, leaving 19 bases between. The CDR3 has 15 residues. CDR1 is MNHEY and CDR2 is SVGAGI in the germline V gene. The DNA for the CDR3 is TGTGCCAGCAGACCTCGGGGGGCGCCCGGGCAGCCCCAGCATTTT. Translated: CASRPRGAPGQPQHF.

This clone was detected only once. The CDR3 nucleotides are TGTGCCAGCAGCCGACAGACAAACACTGAAGCTTTCTTT. Translated: CASSRQTNTEAFF. The chain has TRBV3-1 (or the pseudogene TRBV3-2) and TRBJ1-1, with D possibly matching TRBD1 (5 bases). The CDR3 covers 13 residues. V shed 4 bases and J shed 2 bases, with 8 bases lying between them. Germline-derived CDR1 and CDR2 are LGHDT and YNNKEL (reference sequence).

The CDR3, as DNA: TGTGCCAGCAGCTACTATAACACTGAAGCTTTCTTT. It encodes CASSYYNTEAFF. The chain combines TRBV9 with TRBJ1-1; D remains ambiguous. There are 12 residues in the CDR3. The germline V gene has CDR1 SGDLS and CDR2 YYNGEE. V lost 4 bases and J 2 bases, leaving 6 bases between the germline ends. Using reference TRBV9 and TRBJ1-1 for the parts outside the CDR3, the full variable domain is DSGVTQTPKHLITATGQRVTLRCSPRSGDLSVYWYQQSLDQGLQFLIQYYNGEERAKGNILERFSAQQFPDLHSELNLSSLELGDSALYFCASSYYNTEAFFGQGTRLTVV.

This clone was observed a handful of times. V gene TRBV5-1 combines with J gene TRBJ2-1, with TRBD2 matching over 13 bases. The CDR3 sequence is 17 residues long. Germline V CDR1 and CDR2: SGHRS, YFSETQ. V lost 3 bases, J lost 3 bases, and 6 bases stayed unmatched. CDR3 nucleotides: TGCGCCAGCAGCTATACAGGACTAGCGGGGGTCTACAATGAGCAGTTCTTC. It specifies CASSYTGLAGVYNEQFF.

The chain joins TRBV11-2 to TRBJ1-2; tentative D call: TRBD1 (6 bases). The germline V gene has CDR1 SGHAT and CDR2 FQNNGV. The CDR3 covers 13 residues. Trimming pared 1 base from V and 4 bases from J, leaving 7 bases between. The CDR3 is CASSLGDTYGYTF. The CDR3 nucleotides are TGTGCCAGCAGCTTAGGGGACACCTATGGCTACACCTTC.

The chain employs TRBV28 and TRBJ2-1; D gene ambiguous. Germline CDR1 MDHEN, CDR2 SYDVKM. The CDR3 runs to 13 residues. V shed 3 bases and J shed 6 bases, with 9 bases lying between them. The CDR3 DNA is TGTGCCAGCAGTTTGACGGCCTCCAATGAGCAGTTCTTC. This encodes CASSLTASNEQFF.

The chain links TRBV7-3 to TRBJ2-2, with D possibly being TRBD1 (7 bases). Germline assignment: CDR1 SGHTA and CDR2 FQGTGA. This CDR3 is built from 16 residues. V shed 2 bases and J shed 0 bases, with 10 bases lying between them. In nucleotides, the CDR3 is TGTGCCAGCAGCTTACAGGGGGGCCCGAACACCGGGGAGCTGTTTTTT. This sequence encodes CASSLQGGPNTGELFF.

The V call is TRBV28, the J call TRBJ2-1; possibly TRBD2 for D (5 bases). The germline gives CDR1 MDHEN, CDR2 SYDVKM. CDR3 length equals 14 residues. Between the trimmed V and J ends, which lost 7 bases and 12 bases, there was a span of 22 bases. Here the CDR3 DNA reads TGTGCCAGCAACTCCGTTTCTTCGGGGTTAGGGCAGTTCTTC. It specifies CASNSVSSGLGQFF. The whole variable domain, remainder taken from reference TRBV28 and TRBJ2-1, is DVKVTQSSRYLVKRTGEKVFLECVQDMDHENMFWYRQDPGLGLRLIYFSYDVKMKEKGDIPEGYSVSREKKERFSLILESASTNQTSMYLCASNSVSSGLGQFFGPGTRLTVL.

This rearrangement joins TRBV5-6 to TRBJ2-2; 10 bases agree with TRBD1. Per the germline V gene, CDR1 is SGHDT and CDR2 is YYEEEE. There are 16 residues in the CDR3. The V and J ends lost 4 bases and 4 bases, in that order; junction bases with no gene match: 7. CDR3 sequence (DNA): TGTGCCAGCAGCACCGACAGGGGGCGGGTCACCGGGGAGCTGTTTTTT. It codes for CASSTDRGRVTGELFF.

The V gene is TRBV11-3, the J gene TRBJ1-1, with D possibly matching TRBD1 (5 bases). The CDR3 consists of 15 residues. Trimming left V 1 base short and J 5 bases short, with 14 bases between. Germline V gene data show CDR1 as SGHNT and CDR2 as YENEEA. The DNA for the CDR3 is TGTGCCAGCAGCTTAGTTCCAGGGAGGGGTACTGAAGCTTTCTTT. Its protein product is CASSLVPGRGTEAFF.

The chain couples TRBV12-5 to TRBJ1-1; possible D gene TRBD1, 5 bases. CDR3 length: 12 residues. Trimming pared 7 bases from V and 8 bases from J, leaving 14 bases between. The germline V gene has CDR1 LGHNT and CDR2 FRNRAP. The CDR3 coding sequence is TGTGCTAGTGCCCGGGACGAGGGCGAAGCTTTCTTT. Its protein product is CASARDEGEAFF.

The DNA for the CDR3 is TGCAGCGTTGAGGCTGGGCTTGAAGCTTTCTTT. It translates to CSVEAGLEAFF. This chain links TRBV29-1 with TRBJ1-1; D is unresolved. The V end lost 3 bases, the J end lost 7 bases, and 9 bases lay between the germline ends. The CDR3 extends over 11 amino acids. Germline loops: CDR1 SQVTM, CDR2 ANQGSEA.